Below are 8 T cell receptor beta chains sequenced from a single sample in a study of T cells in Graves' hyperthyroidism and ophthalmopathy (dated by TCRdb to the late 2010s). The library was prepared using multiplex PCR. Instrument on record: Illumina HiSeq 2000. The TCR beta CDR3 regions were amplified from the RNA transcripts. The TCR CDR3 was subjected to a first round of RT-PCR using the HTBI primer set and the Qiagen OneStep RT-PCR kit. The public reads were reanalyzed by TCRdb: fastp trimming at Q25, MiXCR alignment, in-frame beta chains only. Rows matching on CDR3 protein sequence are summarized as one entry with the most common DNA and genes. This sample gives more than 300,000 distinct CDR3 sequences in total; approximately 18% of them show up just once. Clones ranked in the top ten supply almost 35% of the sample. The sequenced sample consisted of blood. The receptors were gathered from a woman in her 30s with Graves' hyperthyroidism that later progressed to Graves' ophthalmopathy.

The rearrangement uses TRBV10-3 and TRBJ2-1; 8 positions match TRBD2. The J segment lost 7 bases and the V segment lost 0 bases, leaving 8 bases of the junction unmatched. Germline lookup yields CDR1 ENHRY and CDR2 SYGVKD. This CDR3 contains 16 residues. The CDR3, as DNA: TGTGCCATCAGTGAGTCCCATCGGGAGGGTTTGAATGAGCAGTTCTTC. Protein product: CAISESHREGLNEQFF.

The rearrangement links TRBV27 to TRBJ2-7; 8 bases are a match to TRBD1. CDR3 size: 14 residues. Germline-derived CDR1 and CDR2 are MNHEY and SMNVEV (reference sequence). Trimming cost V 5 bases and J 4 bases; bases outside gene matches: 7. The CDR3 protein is CASSPRTGSYEQYF. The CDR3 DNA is TGTGCCAGCAGTCCAAGGACAGGGTCGTACGAGCAGTACTTC.

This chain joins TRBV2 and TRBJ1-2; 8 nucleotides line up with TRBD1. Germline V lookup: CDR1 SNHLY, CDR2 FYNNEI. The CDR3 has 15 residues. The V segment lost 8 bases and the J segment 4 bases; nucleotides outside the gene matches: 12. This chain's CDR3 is CASGGGDRLLYGYTF. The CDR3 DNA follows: TGTGCCAGCGGGGGGGGGGACAGGCTCCTCTATGGCTACACCTTC.

CDR3 sequence reads: CASSFRGPGLKNIQYF. The DNA for the CDR3 is TGTGCCAGCAGTTTCCGAGGGCCCGGACTCAAAAACATTCAGTACTTC. The rearrangement links TRBV28 to TRBJ2-4, with a tentative D call TRBD2 (5 bases). Germline CDR1 reads MDHEN; CDR2 reads SYDVKM. Trimming took 3 bases from V and 3 from J, leaving 15 bases between them. The CDR3 totals 16 residues.

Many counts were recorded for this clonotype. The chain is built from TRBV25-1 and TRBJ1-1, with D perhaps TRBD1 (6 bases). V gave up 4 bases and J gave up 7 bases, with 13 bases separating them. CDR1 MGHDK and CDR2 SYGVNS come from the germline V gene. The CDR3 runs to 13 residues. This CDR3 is CASSARGTLEAFF. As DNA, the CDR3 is TGTGCCAGCAGTGCGAGGGGGACACTTGAAGCTTTCTTT. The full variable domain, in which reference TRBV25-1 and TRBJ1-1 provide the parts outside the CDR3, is EADIYQTPRYLVIGTGKKITLECSQTMGHDKMYWYQQDPGMELHLIHYSYGVNSTEKGDLSSESTVSRIRTEHFPLTLESARPSHTSQYLCASSARGTLEAFFGQGTRLTVV.

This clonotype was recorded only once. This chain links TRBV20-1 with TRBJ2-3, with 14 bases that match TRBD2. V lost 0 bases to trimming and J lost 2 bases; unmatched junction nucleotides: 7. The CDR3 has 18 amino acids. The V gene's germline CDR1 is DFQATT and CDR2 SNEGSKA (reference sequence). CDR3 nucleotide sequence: TGCAGTGCTAGAGATGGGACTAGCGGGGGACCTGACACAGATACGCAGTATTTT. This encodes CSARDGTSGGPDTDTQYF.

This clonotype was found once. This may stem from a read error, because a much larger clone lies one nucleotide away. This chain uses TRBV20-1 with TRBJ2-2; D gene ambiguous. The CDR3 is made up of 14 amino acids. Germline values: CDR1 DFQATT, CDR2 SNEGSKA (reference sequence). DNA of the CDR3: TGCACTGCTAGAAAGGGCAGCAACACCGGGGAGCTGTTTTTT. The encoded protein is CTARKGSNTGELFF.

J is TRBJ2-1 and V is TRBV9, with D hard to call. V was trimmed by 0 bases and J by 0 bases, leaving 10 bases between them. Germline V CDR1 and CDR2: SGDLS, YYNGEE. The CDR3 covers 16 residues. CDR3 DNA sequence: TGTGCCAGCAGCGTAGCCGCACGGCACTCCTACAATGAGCAGTTCTTC. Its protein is CASSVAARHSYNEQFF.